These 16 T cell receptor beta chains share one sample of origin, sequenced in a study of cytomegalovirus exposure and HLA in healthy donors. PCR involved 60 Vbeta and 13 Jbeta primers. The table came from immunoSEQ multiplex PCR; TCRdb's copy has only in-frame clones and leaves some out. This sample carries 82,000 or so clones, about a tenth of them seen once, and the ten largest clones take approximately 25%. The specimen sequenced was PBMCs. All receptors derive from a man aged 60-69 years in good health and CMV-seropositive.

This clone was detected a few times. The chain is built from TRBV5-1 and TRBJ2-5; D may be TRBD1 (5 bases). The length of the CDR3 is 14 residues. The V end was cut by 0 bases, the J end by 4 bases, with 10 bases between. Germline V gene data show CDR1 as SGHRS and CDR2 as YFSETQ. The CDR3 DNA follows: TGCGCCAGCAGCTTGGTCGACAGCCTAGAGACCCAGTACTTC. Amino acids: CASSLVDSLETQYF.

The chain links TRBV28 to TRBJ2-2, with D possibly being TRBD1 (6 bases). Germline CDR1 is MDHEN and CDR2 is SYDVKM. The germline V and J ends were trimmed by 8 bases and 2 bases, with 9 bases remaining between them. The CDR3 contains 13 residues. DNA of the CDR3: TGTGCCAGCTGGGACATAAACACCGGGGAGCTGTTTTTT. Its protein is CASWDINTGELFF.

This clone was detected only a few times. This sequence joins TRBV7-9 and TRBJ1-1; D gene unclear. Germline V gene lookup returns CDR1 SEHNR and CDR2 FQNEAQ (reference sequence). The V and J ends lost 1 base and 2 bases respectively, with 5 bases between them. This CDR3 has 13 residues. This chain's CDR3 is CASSLVGNTEAFF. CDR3 bases: TGTGCCAGCAGCTTAGTGGGCAACACTGAAGCTTTCTTT.

The chain links TRBV30 to TRBJ1-5, with TRBD1 as a possible D gene (5 bases). V lost 4 bases to trimming and J lost 3 bases, with 16 bases between them. This CDR3 contains 15 residues. CDR1 is GTSNPN and CDR2 is SVGIG in the germline V gene (reference sequence). CDR3 DNA sequence: TGTGCCTGGACCGCGGACACCCTCCACAATCAGCCCCAGCATTTT. This encodes CAWTADTLHNQPQHF.

A few counts support this clone. The rearrangement joins TRBV11-3 to TRBJ1-2, with 11 bases that match TRBD1. Germline V gene lookup returns CDR1 SGHNT and CDR2 YENEEA. Trimming at V came to 1 base and at J to 6 bases, leaving 4 bases not matched to a gene. There are 15 residues in the CDR3. This CDR3 is CASSLGTGQGDGYTF. In DNA form, the CDR3 reads TGTGCCAGCAGCTTAGGCACGGGACAGGGGGATGGCTACACCTTC. Full variable domain (outside the CDR3, taken from reference TRBV11-3 and TRBJ1-2): EAGVVQSPRYKIIEKKQPVAFWCNPISGHNTLYWYLQNLGQGPELLIRYENEEAVDDSQLPKDRFSAERLKGVDSTLKIQPAELGDSAVYLCASSLGTGQGDGYTFGSGTRLTVV.

This clone was counted only a few times. The rearrangement joins TRBV28 to TRBJ2-3, with 7 bases lining up with TRBD2. Losses at the gene ends were 8 bases for V and 4 bases for J; bases not matched to a gene: 9. This CDR3 has 14 residues. From germline, CDR1 is MDHEN and CDR2 SYDVKM. In DNA form, the CDR3 reads TGTGCCAGCTCGCTGGGGGGGGAGGCAGATACGCAGTATTTT. It specifies CASSLGGEADTQYF.

The J gene is TRBJ2-3, the V gene TRBV5-4, with 13 bases aligning to TRBD2. Trimming at V came to 3 bases and at J to 4 bases, leaving 2 bases not matched to a gene. The germline V gene has CDR1 SGHNT and CDR2 YYREEE (reference sequence). The CDR3 covers 15 residues. The CDR3 sequence is CASSSGLAGSDTQYF. The CDR3 DNA is TGTGCCAGCAGCTCGGGACTAGCGGGATCAGATACGCAGTATTTT. Combining the CDR3 with reference TRBV5-4 and TRBJ2-3 gives the whole variable domain ETGVTQSPTHLIKTRGQQVTLRCSSQSGHNTVSWYQQALGQGPQFIFQYYREEENGRGNFPPRFSGLQFPNYSSELNVNALELDDSALYLCASSSGLAGSDTQYFGPGTRLTVL.

This clone was observed a few times. The J gene is TRBJ1-1, the V gene TRBV27; D gene unclear. V was clipped by 2 bases and J by 1 base, with 11 bases between them. This CDR3 has 15 residues. Germline V gene sequence: CDR1 MNHEY, CDR2 SMNVEV (reference sequence). CDR3 region: CASSLTGVSNTEAFF. In nucleotides, the CDR3 is TGTGCCAGCAGTTTAACCGGGGTATCGAACACTGAAGCTTTCTTT.

This chain links TRBV6-5 with TRBJ1-2; a possible D gene is TRBD1 (5 bases). This CDR3 spans 14 amino acids. With 6 bases removed from V and 8 bases from J, the gap between germline ends came to 19 bases. Germline CDR1 and CDR2: MNHEY and SVGAGI. DNA of the CDR3: TGTGCCAGCAGCCCCAAGACAGTCCTATCGGGCTACACCTTC. Its translation: CASSPKTVLSGYTF.

The rearrangement joins TRBV7-9 to TRBJ1-1; 7 bases line up with TRBD1. Germline CDR1 SEHNR, CDR2 FQNEAQ (reference sequence). The CDR3 length is 16 residues. V lost 6 bases, J lost 4 bases, and 14 bases stayed unmatched. In DNA form, the CDR3 reads TGTGCCAGCAGTTCAGACAGGGCAGCCCTATCCACTGAAGCTTTCTTT. Translating gives CASSSDRAALSTEAFF.

The chain combines TRBV5-1 with TRBJ2-7, with 8 bases lining up with TRBD1. The V gene end was trimmed by 7 bases and the J gene end by 7 bases; junction bases not matched to a gene: 16. CDR1 and CDR2 (germline): SGHRS, YFSETQ. The CDR3 extends over 15 amino acids. CDR3 sequence (DNA): TGCGCCAGCTTCGAACCCACAGGGGGAAGAGGAGAGCAGTACTTC. Its translation: CASFEPTGGRGEQYF.

The V call is TRBV18, the J call TRBJ2-7; possible D gene TRBD2, 6 bases. CDR1 and CDR2 (germline): KGHSH, LQKENI. The V end lost 0 bases, the J end lost 7 bases, and 19 bases lay between the germline ends. The CDR3 has 16 residues. The CDR3 bases are TGTGCCAGCTCACCACCGGGTTCGCAGGGTCGGGAGGAGCAGTACTTC. This sequence encodes CASSPPGSQGREEQYF.

This clone was seen repeatedly, ten times or more. The chain recombines TRBV6-5 with TRBJ2-2, with no clear D. Per germline, CDR1 MNHEY and CDR2 SVGAGI. Trimming stripped 2 bases from V and 3 bases from J, with 7 bases between. The CDR3 extends over 14 amino acids. The chain's CDR3 is CASSYATDTGELFF. The CDR3 nucleotides read TGTGCCAGCAGTTACGCCACTGACACCGGGGAGCTGTTTTTT.

V usage is TRBV6-5 and J usage is TRBJ2-3, with D perhaps TRBD2 (5 bases). Germline V CDR1 and CDR2: MNHEY, SVGAGI. The CDR3 extends over 16 amino acids. V was pared by 3 bases and J by 1 base, with 14 bases between. CDR3 loop: CASSYLVLGGTDTQYF. The CDR3 coding sequence is TGTGCCAGCAGTTATCTAGTTCTGGGAGGCACAGATACGCAGTATTTT.

CDR3 coding DNA: TGTGCCAGCAGCTACGGACAGGGAAAAGGAAACACCATATATTTT. Its protein is CASSYGQGKGNTIYF. The chain has TRBV7-2 and TRBJ1-3; TRBD1 aligns across 8 bases. The trim removed 4 bases at V and 4 bases at J, leaving 6 bases unmatched. Germline V gene data show CDR1 as SGHTA and CDR2 as FQGNSA. This CDR3 spans 15 amino acids.

This chain connects TRBV28 to TRBJ1-2; the match to TRBD1 covers 7 bases. CDR3 length: 12 residues. Per the germline V gene, CDR1 is MDHEN and CDR2 is SYDVKM. After removal of 6 bases from V and 2 bases from J, the junction contained 0 bases not matched to a gene. For the CDR3, the DNA is TGTGCCAGCAGACAGGGGAACTATGGCTACACCTTC. Its protein is CASRQGNYGYTF.